Shown below are 8 T cell receptor beta chains from a single sample sequenced in a study of cytomegalovirus exposure and HLA in healthy donors. Measured with immunoSEQ multiplex PCR; TCRdb has only the in-frame clones, and not every one. The sample includes approximately 88,000 clones, approximately 96% seen only once; the top ten take approximately 1.3%. Sequencing input: PBMCs. The receptor set was obtained from a woman aged 18-30 years in good health and CMV-seronegative.

CDR3 in DNA: TGTGCTAGTGGTTTGTCAAGGGACAGGGCCCGCACAGATACGCAGTATTTT. Its translation: CASGLSRDRARTDTQYF. J is TRBJ2-3 and V is TRBV12-5; TRBD1 matches 9 bases. CDR3 length: 17 residues. Trimming removed 2 bases from V and 1 base from J; junction bases left unmatched: 7. The germline V gene has CDR1 LGHNT and CDR2 FRNRAP.

This chain joins TRBV5-8 and TRBJ2-3; 10 nucleotides agree with TRBD2. Germline trimming cut 1 base from V and 6 bases from J; bases unmatched to any gene: 14. Germline assignment: CDR1 SGHTS and CDR2 YDEGEE. The CDR3 is 18 amino acids. CDR3 protein: CASSLSEREGTFRDTQYF. CDR3 in DNA: TGTGCCAGCAGCTTGAGCGAGCGGGAGGGAACATTCAGGGATACGCAGTATTTT.

The gene calls are TRBV7-9 and TRBJ2-5, with 12 bases fitting TRBD2. Germline CDR1 and CDR2: SEHNR and FQNEAQ (reference sequence). This CDR3 comprises 18 residues. J lost 2 bases, V lost 2 bases, and 9 bases had no gene match. Here the CDR3 reads CASSLPLAGGQNQETQYF. CDR3 DNA: TGTGCCAGCAGCTTACCGCTAGCGGGAGGGCAAAATCAAGAGACCCAGTACTTC. Using reference TRBV7-9 and TRBJ2-5 for the parts outside the CDR3, the full variable domain is DTGVSQNPRHKITKRGQNVTFRCDPISEHNRLYWYRQTLGQGPEFLTYFQNEAQLEKSRLLSDRFSAERPKGSFSTLEIQRTEQGDSAMYLCASSLPLAGGQNQETQYFGPGTRLLVL.

The rearrangement joins TRBV10-1 to TRBJ2-3, with D possibly TRBD1 on 6 matching bases. This CDR3 contains 17 residues. Germline CDR1 is WNHNN and CDR2 is SYGVQD (reference sequence). V was clipped by 2 bases and J by 2 bases, with 17 bases between them. CDR3 sequence (DNA): TGCGCCAGCAGTGAGCAGGGTCGAGGGGGATACACAGATACGCAGTATTTT. Translating it yields CASSEQGRGGYTDTQYF.

The genes are TRBV27 and TRBJ2-3; the D gene is possibly TRBD2 (7 bases). The CDR3 is made up of 14 amino acids. The germline V gene encodes CDR1 MNHEY and CDR2 SMNVEV (reference sequence). V was shortened by 11 bases and J by 4 bases, with 19 bases between the two germline ends. The CDR3 DNA follows: TGTGCCTGCCGTCGCGCGGGGGCCTCAGATACGCAGTATTTT. It yields the protein CACRRAGASDTQYF.

The rearrangement joins TRBV19 to TRBJ1-2, with D hard to call. From germline, CDR1 is LNHDA and CDR2 SQIVND (reference sequence). Between the trimmed V and J ends, which lost 4 bases and 10 bases, there was a span of 10 bases. The CDR3 runs 11 residues. Written as DNA, the CDR3 is TGTGCCAGTAGTAGGCTGGCCGACTACACCTTC. This sequence encodes CASSRLADYTF.

The chain has TRBV9 and TRBJ1-2; D is perhaps TRBD1 (5 bases). This CDR3 has 12 residues. V lost 6 bases, J lost 9 bases, and 15 bases lay in between. CDR1 is SGDLS, CDR2 YYNGEE, per germline. Here the CDR3 DNA reads TGTGCCAGCAAACAGGCGGAGTCAAGCTACACCTTC. Protein sequence: CASKQAESSYTF.

The chain has TRBV7-9 and TRBJ2-7, with no clear D. Germline CDR1 and CDR2: SEHNR and FQNEAQ (reference sequence). Trimming cost V 5 bases and J 2 bases, with 7 bases left between them. CDR3 length equals 12 residues. For the CDR3, the DNA is TGTGCCAGCAGCCCTAATACCTACGAGCAGTACTTC. Residues: CASSPNTYEQYF.